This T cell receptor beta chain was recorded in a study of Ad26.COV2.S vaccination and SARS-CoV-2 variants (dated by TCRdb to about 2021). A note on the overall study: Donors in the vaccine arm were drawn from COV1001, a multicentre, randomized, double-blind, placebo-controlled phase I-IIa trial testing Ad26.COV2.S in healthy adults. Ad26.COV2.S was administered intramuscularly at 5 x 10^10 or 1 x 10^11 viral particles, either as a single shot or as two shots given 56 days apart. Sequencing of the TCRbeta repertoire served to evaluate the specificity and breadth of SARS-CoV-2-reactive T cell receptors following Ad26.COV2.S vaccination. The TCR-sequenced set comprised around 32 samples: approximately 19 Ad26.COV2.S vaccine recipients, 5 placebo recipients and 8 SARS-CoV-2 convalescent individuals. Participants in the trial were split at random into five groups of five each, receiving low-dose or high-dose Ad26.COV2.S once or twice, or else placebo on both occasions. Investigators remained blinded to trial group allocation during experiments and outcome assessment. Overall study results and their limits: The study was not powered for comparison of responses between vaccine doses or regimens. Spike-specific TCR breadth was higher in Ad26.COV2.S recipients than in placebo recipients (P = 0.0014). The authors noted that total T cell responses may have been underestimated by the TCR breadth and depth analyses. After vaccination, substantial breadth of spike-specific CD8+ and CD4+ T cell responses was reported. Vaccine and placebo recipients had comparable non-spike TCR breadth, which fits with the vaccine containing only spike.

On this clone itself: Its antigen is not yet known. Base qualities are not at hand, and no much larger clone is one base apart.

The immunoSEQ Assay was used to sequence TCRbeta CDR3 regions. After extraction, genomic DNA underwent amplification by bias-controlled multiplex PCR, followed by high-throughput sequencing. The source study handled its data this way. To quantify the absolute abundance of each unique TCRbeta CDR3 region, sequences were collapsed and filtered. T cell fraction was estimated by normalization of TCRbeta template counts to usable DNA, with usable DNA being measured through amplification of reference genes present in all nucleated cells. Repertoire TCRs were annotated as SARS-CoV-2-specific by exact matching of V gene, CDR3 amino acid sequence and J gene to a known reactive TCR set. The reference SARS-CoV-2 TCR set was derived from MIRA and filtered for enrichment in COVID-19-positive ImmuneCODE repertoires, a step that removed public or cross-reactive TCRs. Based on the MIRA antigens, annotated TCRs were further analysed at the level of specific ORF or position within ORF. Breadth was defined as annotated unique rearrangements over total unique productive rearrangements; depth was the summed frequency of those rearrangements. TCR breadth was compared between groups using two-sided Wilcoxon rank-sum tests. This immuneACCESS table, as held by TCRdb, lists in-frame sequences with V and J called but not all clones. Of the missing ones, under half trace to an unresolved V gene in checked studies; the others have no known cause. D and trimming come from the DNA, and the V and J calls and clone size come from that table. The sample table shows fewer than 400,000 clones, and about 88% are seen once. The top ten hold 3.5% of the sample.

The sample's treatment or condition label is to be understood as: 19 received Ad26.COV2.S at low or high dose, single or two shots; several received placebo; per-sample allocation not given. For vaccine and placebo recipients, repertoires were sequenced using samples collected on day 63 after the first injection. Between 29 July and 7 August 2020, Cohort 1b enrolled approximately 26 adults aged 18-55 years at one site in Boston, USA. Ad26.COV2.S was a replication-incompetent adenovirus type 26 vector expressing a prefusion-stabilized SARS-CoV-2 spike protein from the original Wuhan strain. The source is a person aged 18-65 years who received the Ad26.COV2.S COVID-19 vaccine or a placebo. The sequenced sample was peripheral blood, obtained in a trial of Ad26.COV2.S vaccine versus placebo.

This receptor has the CDR3 CASSPGHLNTGELFF. The nucleotide sequence reads TGTGCCAGCAGTCCCGGACACTTGAACACCGGGGAGCTGTTTTTT. This chain is built from TRBV2 and TRBJ2-2; possibly the D gene is TRBD1, per 5 matching bases. Including the terminal cysteine and phenylalanine, the CDR3 comprises 15 residues. Only the CDR3 portion is preserved as DNA: 45 bases, with reading frame beginning at the first base. The junction carries 11 bases between V and J, which are trimmed by 5 bases and 1 base respectively. The germline V gene gives CDR1 as SNHLY and CDR2 as FYNNEI.